This T cell receptor beta chain was sequenced during a study of blood T cell repertoires in COVID-19. Study background: Spain, Italy and the United States supplied samples that represented acute and convalescent COVID-19. Sample material is recorded as cDNA or gDNA derived from T cells, B-cell-depleted T cells, or PBMCs.

Clones were read by immunoSEQ multiplex PCR, and TCRdb kept only the in-frame ones, dropping some. The sample records approximately 180,000 clones, 82% being singletons. The CDR3 extends over 15 amino acids. Germline V gene sequence: CDR1 KGHSH, CDR2 LQKENI. V was clipped by 6 bases and J by 6 bases, with 18 bases between them. The clonotype comes from a woman in her sixties or seventies with acute or convalescent COVID-19. The J gene is TRBJ1-5, the V gene TRBV18, with unresolved D. The sequenced sample was peripheral blood. The CDR3 reads CASSPKVGAGQPQHF. CDR3 in DNA: TGTGCCAGCTCTCCCAAGGTGGGCGCCGGTCAGCCCCAGCATTTT.